This is a list of T cell receptor beta chains from one sample in a study of blood T cell repertoires in COVID-19. Produced via immunoSEQ multiplex PCR; TCRdb's table is partial and in-frame only. The sample includes some 70,000 clones, about 91% of them seen just once. Sequenced sample: peripheral blood. The receptors shown here come from a human donor with active COVID-19. The donor label of this sample is uncertain. Each CDR3 is given with its conserved first and last residue. D genes are given only for firm matches. Size tells how often a clone was seen (once, few, many) or the class of an expanded clone, and some rows leave it out.

J gene | V gene | clone size | D gene | CDR3 protein | CDR3 DNA
TRBJ2-7 | TRBV19 | once | NA | CASSPAGGSSYEQYF | TGTGCCAGTAGCCCCGCCGGGGGAAGCTCCTACGAGCAGTACTTC
TRBJ2-1 | TRBV11-3 | NA | TRBD2 | CASSLVSSLAGGYNEQFF | TGTGCCAGCAGCTTAGTAAGCTCCCTAGCGGGTGGCTACAATGAGCAGTTCTTC
TRBJ2-1 | TRBV2 | NA | NA | CASGETAETNEGFF | TGTGCCAGTGGGGAAACGGCAGAGACCAATGAGGGGTTCTTC
TRBJ2-5 | TRBV2 | NA | NA | CAGTGSVETQYF | TGTGCCGGAACAGGGTCGGTGGAGACCCAGTACTTC
TRBJ1-5 | TRBV24-1 | NA | NA | CATSGRNSKNYSNQPQHF | TGTGCCACCAGTGGCCGGAATTCAAAAAACTATAGCAATCAGCCCCAGCATTTT
TRBJ2-2 | TRBV28 | NA | NA | CASKTGNLDTGELFF | TGTGCCAGCAAAACAGGGAATCTAGACACCGGGGAGCTGTTTTTT
TRBJ2-7 | TRBV6-2/TRBV6-3 | once | NA | CASSYHVSYEQYF | TGTGCCAGCAGTTACCATGTGTCCTACGAGCAGTACTTC
TRBJ2-3 | TRBV24-1 | NA | TRBD2 | CATSGLAGDTRDTQYF | TGTGCCACCAGTGGACTAGCGGGAGACACACGAGATACGCAGTATTTT
TRBJ2-6 | TRBV19 | NA | TRBD1 | CASSSLPPGQGRTGANVLTF | TGTGCCAGTAGCTCCCTCCCCCCGGGACAGGGGCGGACTGGGGCCAACGTCCTGACTTTC
TRBJ1-5 | TRBV4-3 | once | NA | CASSQDFSNQPQHF | TGCGCCAGCAGCCAAGACTTTAGCAATCAGCCCCAGCATTTT
TRBJ2-7 | TRBV6-2/TRBV6-3 | NA | NA | CASSYSQGPYEQYF | TGTGCCAGCAGTTACTCACAGGGTCCCTACGAGCAGTACTTC
TRBJ1-4 | TRBV24-1 | NA | TRBD1 | CATSDFSGTGDEKLFF | TGTGCCACCAGTGATTTTAGCGGGACAGGGGACGAAAAACTGTTTTTT
TRBJ1-2 | TRBV3-1/TRBV3-2 | once | NA | CASSQGDTKIPRGYTF | TGTGCCAGCAGCCAAGGGGACACCAAAATTCCCCGTGGCTACACCTTC
TRBJ2-1 | TRBV19 | NA | NA | CASRSRSNEQFF | TGTGCCAGTAGGAGCCGGTCCAATGAGCAGTTCTTC
TRBJ2-7 | TRBV4-3 | once | TRBD2 | CASSQELAGGLIRYEQYF | TGCGCCAGCAGCCAAGAGCTAGCGGGAGGGCTAATTCGCTACGAGCAGTACTTC
TRBJ1-1 | TRBV28 | once | NA | CASSPTGWTEAFF | TGTGCCAGCAGTCCTACGGGGTGGACTGAAGCTTTCTTT
TRBJ2-7 | TRBV7-9 | few | NA | CASSLAVGSYEQYF | TGTGCCAGCAGCTTAGCTGTCGGCTCCTACGAGCAGTACTTC
TRBJ1-2 | TRBV2 | NA | TRBD1 | CASSDDGQGGYTF | TGTGCCAGCAGTGACGACGGACAGGGGGGCTACACCTTC
TRBJ1-2 | TRBV4-3 | few | NA | CASSQDPQGTYGYTF | TGCGCCAGCAGCCAAGACCCTCAGGGAACATATGGCTACACCTTC
TRBJ1-2 | TRBV5-3 | once | NA | CARSRVNNYGYTF | TGTGCCAGAAGCCGGGTCAATAACTATGGCTACACCTTC
TRBJ2-7 | TRBV19 | NA | NA | CASSTTVSSSYEQYF | TGTGCCAGTAGTACGACAGTTTCGAGCTCCTACGAGCAGTACTTC
TRBJ1-2 | TRBV19 | NA | TRBD1 | CASTRQGGNGYTF | TGTGCCAGTACCCGACAGGGGGGGAATGGCTACACCTTC
TRBJ2-5 | TRBV6-5 | NA | TRBD1 | CASSRDRGRETQYF | TGTGCCAGCAGCAGGGACAGGGGGCGAGAGACCCAGTACTTC
TRBJ2-1 | TRBV6-2/TRBV6-3 | NA | NA | CASSYGGGPYNEQFF | TGTGCCAGCAGTTACGGGGGGGGCCCCTACAATGAGCAGTTCTTC
TRBJ2-7 | TRBV12-5 | NA | NA | CASGLDGNYEQYF | TGTGCTAGTGGTTTGGACGGGAACTACGAGCAGTACTTC
TRBJ2-7 | TRBV25-1 | NA | NA | CATAPGSTYEQYF | TGTGCCACCGCGCCGGGATCAACCTACGAGCAGTACTTC
TRBJ1-5 | TRBV6-5 | NA | NA | CASRGPNGPQHF | TGTGCCAGCAGGGGCCCGAATGGGCCCCAGCATTTT
TRBJ2-7 | TRBV2 | NA | TRBD1 | CASSYDRAYEQYF | TGTGCCAGCAGTTACGACAGGGCCTACGAGCAGTACTTC